This is a list of T cell receptor beta chains from one sample in a study of Ad26.COV2.S vaccination and SARS-CoV-2 variants. Produced via immunoSEQ multiplex PCR; TCRdb's table is partial and in-frame only. This repertoire shows some 370,000 clones, about four fifths found once; its top ten account for about 7.1%. The material sequenced was peripheral blood, taken in a trial of Ad26.COV2.S vaccine versus placebo. All receptors derive from a person aged 18 to 65 who received the Ad26.COV2.S COVID-19 vaccine or a placebo. Both conserved end residues are part of each CDR3. Each record gives: V gene, J gene, CDR3 protein.

TRBV11-3,TRBJ2-1,CASSRTDYNEQFF
TRBV6-5,TRBJ1-2,CASRDSLYGYTF
TRBV29-1,TRBJ1-2,CSVEETGANYGYTF
TRBV2,TRBJ2-1,CASSGGAFINEQFF
TRBV27,TRBJ1-5,CASSLIRGGEPQHF
TRBV7-3,TRBJ1-2,CASSLRPQGHGYTF
TRBV19,TRBJ2-1,CASSAWTGDEQFF
TRBV19,TRBJ2-3,CASSKEGTSTTTLRDTQYF
TRBV25-1,TRBJ2-1,CASSPLGAGYNEQFF
TRBV18,TRBJ1-2,CASSPLDLQGGGYTF
TRBV21-1,TRBJ1-3,CASLRWDAGNTIYF
TRBV25-1,TRBJ1-3,CASSDHVPGAPGNTIYF
TRBV11-3,TRBJ1-4,CASSLGAGKEKLFF
TRBV5-1,TRBJ2-7,CASSPDRSYEQYF
TRBV10-3,TRBJ1-5,CAAGTGYSNQPQHF
TRBV29-1,TRBJ1-2,CSVVTGQGYGYTF
TRBV30,TRBJ1-5,CAWSVRNQPQHF
TRBV4-3,TRBJ2-4,CASSQVRRKQNIQYF
TRBV6-5,TRBJ1-1,CASSYQGFMNTEAFF
TRBV27,TRBJ2-7,CASSFGLPPSYEQYF
TRBV5-4,TRBJ2-3,CASSPRGGRTDTQYF
TRBV2,TRBJ1-6,CASSGASDSPLHF
TRBV7-3,TRBJ2-2,CASSLDRSRELFF
TRBV6-1,TRBJ2-1,CASSDSLAGGVLF
TRBV6-5,TRBJ2-4,CASSSGEQGIQYF
TRBV15,TRBJ2-1,CATSPGILSEQFF
TRBV4-3,TRBJ1-2,CASSQDRYRQNGYTF
TRBV9,TRBJ1-3,CASSVFGDPRSGNTIYF
TRBV19,TRBJ1-4,CASSIVRNEKLFF
TRBV5-1,TRBJ2-3,CASSLGSGGGHGTDTQYF
TRBV6-4,TRBJ2-7,CASMVTGEGDHEQYF
TRBV7-7,TRBJ2-2,CASSPNPGELFF
TRBV7-9,TRBJ2-5,CASSQGLAQETQYF
TRBV7-3,TRBJ1-2,CASSQTGVDGYTF
TRBV29-1,TRBJ1-1,CSVAGLMNTEAFF
TRBV3-1/TRBV3-2,TRBJ2-1,CASKTFGDEQFF
TRBV18,TRBJ2-1,CASSPGVGNEQFF
TRBV19,TRBJ2-3,CASSIIRGDTDTQYF
TRBV19,TRBJ2-4,CASRVTGGNGNIQYF
TRBV27,TRBJ1-6,CASSLYLRGSYNSPLHF
TRBV4-2,TRBJ1-3,CASSQSRTTGNTIYF
TRBV19,TRBJ2-5,CASSSSGGMGETQYF